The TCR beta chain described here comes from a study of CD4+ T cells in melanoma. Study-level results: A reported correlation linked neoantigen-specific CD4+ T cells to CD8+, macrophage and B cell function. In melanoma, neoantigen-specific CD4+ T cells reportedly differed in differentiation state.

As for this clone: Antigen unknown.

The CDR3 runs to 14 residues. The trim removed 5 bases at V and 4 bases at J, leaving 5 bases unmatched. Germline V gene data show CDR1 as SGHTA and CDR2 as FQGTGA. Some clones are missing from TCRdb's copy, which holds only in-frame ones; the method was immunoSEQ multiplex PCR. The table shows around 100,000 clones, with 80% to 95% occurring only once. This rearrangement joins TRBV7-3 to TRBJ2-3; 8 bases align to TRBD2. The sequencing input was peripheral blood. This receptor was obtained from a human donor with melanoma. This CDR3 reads CASSRTSHPDTQYF. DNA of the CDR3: TGTGCCAGCAGCAGGACTAGCCACCCAGATACGCAGTATTTT. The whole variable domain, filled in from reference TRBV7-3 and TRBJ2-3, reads GAGVSQTPSNKVTEKGKYVELRCDPISGHTALYWYRQSLGQGPEFLIYFQGTGAADDSGLPNDRFFAVRPEGSVSTLKIQRTERGDSAVYLCASSRTSHPDTQYFGPGTRLTVL.